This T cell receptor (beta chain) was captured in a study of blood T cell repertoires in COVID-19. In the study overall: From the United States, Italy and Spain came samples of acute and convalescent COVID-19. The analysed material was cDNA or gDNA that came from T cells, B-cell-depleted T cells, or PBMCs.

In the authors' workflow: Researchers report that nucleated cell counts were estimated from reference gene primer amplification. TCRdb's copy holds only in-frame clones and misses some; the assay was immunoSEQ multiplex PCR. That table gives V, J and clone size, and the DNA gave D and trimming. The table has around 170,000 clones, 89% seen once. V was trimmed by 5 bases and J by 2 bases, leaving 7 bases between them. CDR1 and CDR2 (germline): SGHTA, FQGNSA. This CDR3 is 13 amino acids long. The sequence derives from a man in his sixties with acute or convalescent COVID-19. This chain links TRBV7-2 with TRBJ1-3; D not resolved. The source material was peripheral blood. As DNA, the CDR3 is TGTGCCAGCAGCCGGGAGGCTGGAAACACCATATATTTT. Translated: CASSREAGNTIYF. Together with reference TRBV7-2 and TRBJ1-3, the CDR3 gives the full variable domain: GAGVSQSPSNKVTEKGKDVELRCDPISGHTALYWYRQSLGQGLEFLIYFQGNSAPDKSGLPSDRFSAERTGGSVSTLTIQRTQQEDSAVYLCASSREAGNTIYFGEGSWLTVV.